Each of the 24 T cell receptor beta chains below was sequenced from the same sample in a study of cytomegalovirus exposure and HLA in healthy donors. 13 Jbeta primers and 60 Vbeta primers were used for the PCR. Profiled with immunoSEQ multiplex PCR; TCRdb holds only in-frame clones, not every one. The sample records 100,000 to 140,000 clones, more than 65% being singletons. Input material: PBMCs. The receptors here all came from a male donor in good health and CMV-seronegative.

This clone was counted a single time. The CDR3 is CAISESITGGETQYF. CDR3 sequence (DNA): TGTGCCATCAGTGAGTCGATAACAGGGGGGGAGACCCAGTACTTC. The chain uses TRBV10-3 and TRBJ2-5, with 8 bases that match TRBD1. CDR3 size: 15 residues. Germline CDR1 and CDR2: ENHRY and SYGVKD. The trim removed 0 bases at V and 5 bases at J, leaving 5 bases unmatched.

This clone was seen a handful of times. The chain combines TRBV29-1 with TRBJ2-6; 8 positions agree with TRBD1. The CDR3 runs to 17 residues. Germline trimming cut 3 bases from V and 0 bases from J; bases unmatched to any gene: 7. In germline, CDR1 is SQVTM, CDR2 ANQGSEA. CDR3 protein: CSVDFLTGVSGANVLTF. The CDR3 DNA is TGCAGCGTTGATTTTTTGACAGGGGTCTCTGGGGCCAACGTCCTGACTTTC.

The rearrangement uses TRBV30 and TRBJ2-5, with D maybe TRBD1 (6 bases). V lost 2 bases, J lost 4 bases, and 11 bases lay in between. Germline V gene sequence: CDR1 GTSNPN, CDR2 SVGIG (reference sequence). The CDR3 spans 13 residues. CDR3 sequence reads: CAWSFRGGETQYF. CDR3 bases: TGTGCCTGGAGTTTCAGGGGCGGAGAGACCCAGTACTTC.

The chain uses TRBV4-1 and TRBJ1-1, with a tentative D call TRBD1 (6 bases). Per the germline V gene, CDR1 is MGHRA and CDR2 is YSYEKL. The germline V and J ends were trimmed by 0 bases and 3 bases, with 11 bases remaining between them. The CDR3 spans 15 residues. The CDR3, as DNA: TGCGCCAGCAGCCAAGATTACAGGGTTTACACTGAAGCTTTCTTT. Residues: CASSQDYRVYTEAFF.

The J gene is TRBJ2-5, the V gene TRBV18, with 7 bases lining up with TRBD2. Near its end, the DNA agrees better with TRBJ2-7, so the J call may be wrong. The CDR3 contains 18 residues. CDR1 KGHSH and CDR2 LQKENI come from the germline V gene. CDR3 loop: CASSPSSFGPGGSYEQYF. DNA of the CDR3: TGTGCCAGCTCACCAAGCTCCTTTGGGCCGGGGGGCTCCTACGAGCAGTACTTC.

V and J are TRBV6-6 and TRBJ2-1, with 14 bases aligning to TRBD2. Trimming cost V 8 bases and J 7 bases; bases outside gene matches: 10. Germline values: CDR1 MNHNY, CDR2 SVGAGI (reference sequence). This CDR3 is built from 16 residues. This CDR3 is CASSGLAGGTVNEQFF. DNA of the CDR3: TGTGCCAGCTCAGGACTAGCGGGAGGTACTGTGAATGAGCAGTTCTTC.

The genes are TRBV28 and TRBJ1-2, with a weak D call TRBD1 (6 bases). The CDR3 has 13 residues. Germline CDR1 reads MDHEN; CDR2 reads SYDVKM. V was clipped by 7 bases and J by 9 bases, with 18 bases between them. The CDR3 is CASTSGTSWRYTF. DNA for the CDR3: TGTGCCAGCACCAGCGGGACAAGCTGGCGCTACACCTTC.

The DNA for the CDR3 is TGTGCCAGCATCCTTTGGGAGACTAACACCGGGGAGCTGTTTTTT. This sequence encodes CASILWETNTGELFF. The chain joins TRBV7-8 to TRBJ2-2; a weak D match, TRBD2 (5 bases). CDR3 length: 15 amino acids. The V and J ends lost 7 bases and 2 bases respectively, with 14 bases between them. CDR1 is SGHVS, CDR2 FQNEAQ, per germline. The full variable domain, with the rest looked up from reference TRBV7-8 and TRBJ2-2, is GAGVSQSPRYKVAKRGQDVALRCDPISGHVSLFWYQQALGQGPEFLTYFQNEAQLDKSGLPSDRFFAERPEGSVSTLKIQRTQQEDSAVYLCASILWETNTGELFFGEGSRLTVL.

The chain uses TRBV7-8 and TRBJ2-1; the match to TRBD1 covers 12 bases. The CDR3 contains 15 residues. Germline V gives CDR1 SGHVS, CDR2 FQNEAQ. Germline trimming cut 5 bases from V and 9 bases from J; bases unmatched to any gene: 8. CDR3 nucleotides: TGTGCCAGCAGCCCCCGGGACAGGGGGCCGGGTGAGCAGTTCTTC. This codes for CASSPRDRGPGEQFF.

V and J are TRBV10-1 and TRBJ1-1, with a weak D call TRBD1 (6 bases). The germline V gene encodes CDR1 WNHNN and CDR2 SYGVQD (reference sequence). Trimming left V 9 bases short and J 8 bases short, with 19 bases between. The CDR3 is made up of 13 amino acids. The CDR3 region is CASKSSGTQEAFF. The CDR3 DNA sequence: TGCGCCAGTAAATCCTCCGGGACACAAGAAGCTTTCTTT.

This rearrangement joins TRBV5-1 to TRBJ1-3; 8 bases line up with TRBD1. The CDR3 has 18 residues. The V segment lost 1 base and the J segment 2 bases; nucleotides outside the gene matches: 11. Germline V gene data show CDR1 as SGHRS and CDR2 as YFSETQ. CDR3 sequence (DNA): TGCGCCAGCAGCTTGCCCGCAGGGGGCAACTTTACTGGAAACACCATATATTTT. It specifies CASSLPAGGNFTGNTIYF. The full variable domain, rest sourced from reference TRBV5-1 and TRBJ1-3, is KAGVTQTPRYLIKTRGQQVTLSCSPISGHRSVSWYQQTPGQGLQFLFEYFSETQRNKGNFPGRFSGRQFSNSRSEMNVSTLELGDSALYLCASSLPAGGNFTGNTIYFGEGSWLTVV.

The gene calls are TRBV5-1 and TRBJ2-1; D is possibly TRBD2 (5 bases). V was pared by 2 bases and J by 9 bases, with 9 bases between. Germline CDR1 reads SGHRS; CDR2 reads YFSETQ. This CDR3 has 12 amino acids. Here the CDR3 reads CASSLLVGEQFF. For the CDR3, the DNA is TGCGCCAGCAGCTTACTAGTCGGTGAGCAGTTCTTC.

The J gene is TRBJ2-5, the V gene TRBV27; tentative D call: TRBD2 (6 bases). V dropped 7 bases and J dropped 4 bases, with 19 bases sitting between them. Germline CDR1 is MNHEY and CDR2 is SMNVEV (reference sequence). The CDR3 has 15 amino acids. CDR3 amino acids: CASIKIGLPGETQYF. The CDR3 coding sequence is TGTGCCAGCATCAAAATAGGACTACCCGGAGAGACCCAGTACTTC.

The chain is built from TRBV7-9 and TRBJ2-3, with D hard to call. CDR1 and CDR2 (germline): SEHNR, FQNEAQ (reference sequence). The CDR3 loop spans 15 amino acids. The germline V and J ends were trimmed by 6 bases and 4 bases, with 17 bases remaining between them. CDR3 in amino acids: CASSREASSADTQYF. DNA of the CDR3: TGTGCCAGCAGTCGAGAGGCATCGAGCGCAGATACGCAGTATTTT.

The rearrangement links TRBV7-6 to TRBJ1-1; no firm D call. Germline CDR1 and CDR2: SGHVS and FNYEAQ. This CDR3 comprises 14 residues. Between the trimmed V and J ends, which lost 5 bases and 5 bases, there was a span of 15 bases. This chain's CDR3 is CASSVGSPGTEAFF. DNA of the CDR3: TGTGCCAGCAGCGTAGGGAGCCCGGGAACTGAAGCTTTCTTT. Combining the CDR3 with reference TRBV7-6 and TRBJ1-1 gives the whole variable domain GAGVSQSPRYKVTKRGQDVALRCDPISGHVSLYWYRQALGQGPEFLTYFNYEAQQDKSGLPNDRFSAERPEGSISTLTIQRTEQRDSAMYRCASSVGSPGTEAFFGQGTRLTVV.

The chain employs TRBV18 and TRBJ2-7; TRBD2 might be the D (6 bases). This CDR3 spans 15 amino acids. Trimming removed 0 bases at V and 3 bases at J, with 12 bases between. Germline V gives CDR1 KGHSH, CDR2 LQKENI. CDR3 bases: TGTGCCAGCTCACCACCGGGTCAGCGGGTCTACGAGCAGTACTTC. Protein sequence: CASSPPGQRVYEQYF. The entire variable domain, with the rest obtained from reference TRBV18 and TRBJ2-7, is as follows: NAGVMQNPRHLVRRRGQEARLRCSPMKGHSHVYWYRQLPEEGLKFMVYLQKENIIDESGMPKERFSAEFPKEGPSILRIQQVVRGDSAAYFCASSPPGQRVYEQYFGPGTRLTVT.

This chain joins TRBV5-1 and TRBJ2-7; D may be TRBD1 (5 bases). V lost 1 base and J lost 0, with 8 bases in between. This CDR3 contains 14 residues. CDR1 is SGHRS and CDR2 is YFSETQ in the germline V gene. This CDR3 is CASSLTGNSYEQYF. The CDR3, as DNA: TGCGCCAGCAGCTTGACAGGAAACTCCTACGAGCAGTACTTC.

This clone came up once. The rearrangement links TRBV6-5 to TRBJ1-1, with D uncertain. The germline V and J ends were trimmed by 7 bases and 7 bases, with 22 bases remaining between them. The CDR3 consists of 15 residues. Germline assignment: CDR1 MNHEY and CDR2 SVGAGI. The CDR3: CASTRGGPAGGEAFF. The CDR3 DNA sequence: TGTGCCAGCACTCGAGGAGGGCCAGCAGGAGGTGAAGCTTTCTTT.

The chain recombines TRBV10-3 with TRBJ2-7; tentative D call: TRBD1 (5 bases). V was pared by 2 bases and J by 2 bases, with 7 bases between. Germline CDR1 is ENHRY and CDR2 is SYGVKD. This CDR3 is built from 13 residues. The CDR3, as DNA: TGTGCCATCAGTGAGACAGGCACCTACGAGCAGTACTTC. It encodes CAISETGTYEQYF.

The chain recombines TRBV6-5 with TRBJ2-5; perhaps TRBD1 as D (5 bases). The germline V gene has CDR1 MNHEY and CDR2 SVGAGI. The CDR3 has 15 amino acids. Trimming took off 0 bases at V and 1 base at J, with 9 bases between the two ends. CDR3: CASSYSKGPQETQYF. The CDR3 DNA reads as TGTGCCAGCAGTTACTCGAAGGGGCCCCAAGAGACCCAGTACTTC.

The CDR3 sequence is CASSLSGGTGGDTQYF. The CDR3 DNA sequence: TGTGCCAGCAGCCTCTCAGGGGGGACAGGGGGCGATACGCAGTATTTT. The V gene is TRBV9, the J gene TRBJ2-3, with 12 bases fitting TRBD1. The CDR3 runs to 16 residues. Germline V gene lookup returns CDR1 SGDLS and CDR2 YYNGEE. V was clipped by 4 bases and J by 6 bases; unmatched bases: 9. The full variable domain, its missing parts supplied by reference TRBV9 and TRBJ2-3, is DSGVTQTPKHLITATGQRVTLRCSPRSGDLSVYWYQQSLDQGLQFLIQYYNGEERAKGNILERFSAQQFPDLHSELNLSSLELGDSALYFCASSLSGGTGGDTQYFGPGTRLTVL.

The genes are TRBV20-1 and TRBJ2-2; D not certain. V lost 3 bases, J lost 4 bases, and 3 bases lay in between. The CDR3 loop spans 11 amino acids. Germline V gives CDR1 DFQATT, CDR2 SNEGSKA (reference sequence). The CDR3 nucleotides read TGCAGTGCTAGCAGCACCGGGGAGCTGTTTTTT. Translating gives CSASSTGELFF.

This clone was seen just once. This rearrangement joins TRBV19 to TRBJ2-2; D is possibly TRBD1 (6 bases). The V end was cut by 9 bases, the J end by 7 bases, with 30 bases between. Germline V gene sequence: CDR1 LNHDA, CDR2 SQIVND (reference sequence). This CDR3 contains 18 residues. For the CDR3, the DNA is TGTGCCAGCTACATCGAACAGGGCGTAAGGGCTGGGGACGGGGAGCTGTTTTTT. Residues: CASYIEQGVRAGDGELFF. The full variable domain, completed using reference TRBV19 and TRBJ2-2, is DGGITQSPKYLFRKEGQNVTLSCEQNLNHDAMYWYRQDPGQGLRLIYYSQIVNDFQKGDIAEGYSVSREKKESFPLTVTSAQKNPTAFYLCASYIEQGVRAGDGELFFGEGSRLTVL.

The J gene is TRBJ2-7, the V gene TRBV19; the match to TRBD1 covers 8 bases. Germline V CDR1 and CDR2: LNHDA, SQIVND (reference sequence). J gave up 2 bases and V 0 bases, and 6 bases lay outside the gene matches. The CDR3 is 16 residues long. CDR3 in DNA: TGTGCCAGTAGTATAGATCAACGGACAGGGACCTACGAGCAGTACTTC. The encoded protein is CASSIDQRTGTYEQYF.